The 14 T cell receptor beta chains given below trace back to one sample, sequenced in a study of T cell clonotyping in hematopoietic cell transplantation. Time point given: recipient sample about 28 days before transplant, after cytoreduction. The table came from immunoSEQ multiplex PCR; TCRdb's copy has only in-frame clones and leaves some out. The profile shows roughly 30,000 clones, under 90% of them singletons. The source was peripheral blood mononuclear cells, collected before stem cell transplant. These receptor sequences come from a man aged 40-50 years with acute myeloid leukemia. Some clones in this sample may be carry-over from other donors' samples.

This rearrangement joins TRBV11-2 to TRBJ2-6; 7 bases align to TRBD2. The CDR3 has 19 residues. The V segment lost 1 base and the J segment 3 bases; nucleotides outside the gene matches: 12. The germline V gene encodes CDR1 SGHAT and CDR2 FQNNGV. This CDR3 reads CASSLGTGRVSSGANVLTF. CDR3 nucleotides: TGTGCCAGCAGCTTAGGAACGGGGAGGGTCTCCAGTGGGGCCAACGTCCTGACTTTC.

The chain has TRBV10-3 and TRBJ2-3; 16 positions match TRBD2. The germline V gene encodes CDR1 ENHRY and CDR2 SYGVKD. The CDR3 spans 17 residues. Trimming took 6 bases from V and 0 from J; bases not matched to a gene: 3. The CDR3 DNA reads TGTGCCATCAGGGGGACTAGCGGGGGGGCCAGCACAGATACGCAGTATTTT. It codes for CAIRGTSGGASTDTQYF.

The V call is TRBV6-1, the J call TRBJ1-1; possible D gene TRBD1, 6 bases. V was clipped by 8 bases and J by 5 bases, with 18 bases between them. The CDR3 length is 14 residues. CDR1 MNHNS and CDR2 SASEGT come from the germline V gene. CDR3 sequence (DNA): TGTGCCAGCGTAGTCGGGGGCGCGGTAACTGAAGCTTTCTTT. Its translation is CASVVGGAVTEAFF.

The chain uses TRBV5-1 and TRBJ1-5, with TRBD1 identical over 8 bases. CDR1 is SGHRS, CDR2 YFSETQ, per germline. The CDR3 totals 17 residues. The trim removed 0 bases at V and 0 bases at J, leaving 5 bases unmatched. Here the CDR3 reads CASSLAPQGDSNQPQHF. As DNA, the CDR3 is TGCGCCAGCAGCTTGGCCCCACAGGGGGATAGCAATCAGCCCCAGCATTTT.

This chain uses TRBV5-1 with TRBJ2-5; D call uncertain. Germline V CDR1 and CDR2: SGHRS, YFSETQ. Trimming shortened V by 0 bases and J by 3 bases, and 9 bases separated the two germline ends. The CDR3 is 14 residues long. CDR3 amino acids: CASSLVAGKETQYF. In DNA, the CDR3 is TGCGCCAGCAGCTTGGTCGCCGGTAAAGAGACCCAGTACTTC.

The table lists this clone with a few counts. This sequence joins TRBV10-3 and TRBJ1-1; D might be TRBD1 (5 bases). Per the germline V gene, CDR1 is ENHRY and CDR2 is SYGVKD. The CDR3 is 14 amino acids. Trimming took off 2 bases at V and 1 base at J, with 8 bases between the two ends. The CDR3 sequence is CAISELTGNTEAFF. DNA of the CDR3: TGTGCCATCAGTGAGCTTACAGGGAACACTGAAGCTTTCTTT.

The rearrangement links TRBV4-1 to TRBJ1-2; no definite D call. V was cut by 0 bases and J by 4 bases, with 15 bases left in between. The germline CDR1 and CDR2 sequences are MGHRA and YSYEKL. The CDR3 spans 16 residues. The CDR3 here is CASSQDHVAVGYGYTF. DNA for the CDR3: TGCGCCAGCAGCCAAGATCACGTGGCGGTGGGCTATGGCTACACCTTC.

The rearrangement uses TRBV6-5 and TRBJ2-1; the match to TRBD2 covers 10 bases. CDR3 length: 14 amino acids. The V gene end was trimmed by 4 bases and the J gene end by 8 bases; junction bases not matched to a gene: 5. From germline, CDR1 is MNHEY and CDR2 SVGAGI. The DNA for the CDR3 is TGTGCCAGCAGTTTAGCGGGGGGCAGGTATGAGCAGTTCTTC. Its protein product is CASSLAGGRYEQFF.

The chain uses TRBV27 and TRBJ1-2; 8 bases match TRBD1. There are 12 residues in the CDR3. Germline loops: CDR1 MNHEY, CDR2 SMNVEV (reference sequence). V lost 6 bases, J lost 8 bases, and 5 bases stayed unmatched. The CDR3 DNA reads TGTGCCAGCAGAGACAGGGGCCAAGGCTACACCTTC. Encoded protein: CASRDRGQGYTF.

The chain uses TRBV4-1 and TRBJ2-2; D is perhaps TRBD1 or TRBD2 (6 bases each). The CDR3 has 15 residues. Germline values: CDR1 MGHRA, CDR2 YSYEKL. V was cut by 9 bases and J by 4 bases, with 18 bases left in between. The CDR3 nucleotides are TGCGCCAGGGGGGGCACAGGGATCTCCACCGGGGAGCTGTTTTTT. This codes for CARGGTGISTGELFF.

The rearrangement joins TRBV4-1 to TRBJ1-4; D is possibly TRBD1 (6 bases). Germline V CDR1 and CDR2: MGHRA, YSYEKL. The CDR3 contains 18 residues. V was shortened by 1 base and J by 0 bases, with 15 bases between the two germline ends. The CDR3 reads CASSQVLGQGTTNEKLFF. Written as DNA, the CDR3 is TGCGCCAGCAGCCAAGTGCTTGGCCAGGGGACAACTAATGAAAAACTGTTTTTT.

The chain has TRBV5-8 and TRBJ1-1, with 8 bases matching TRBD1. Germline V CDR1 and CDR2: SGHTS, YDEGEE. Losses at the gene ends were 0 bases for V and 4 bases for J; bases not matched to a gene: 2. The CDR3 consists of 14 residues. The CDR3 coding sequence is TGTGCCAGCAGCTTGGACAGGGGGGTCACTGAAGCTTTCTTT. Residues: CASSLDRGVTEAFF. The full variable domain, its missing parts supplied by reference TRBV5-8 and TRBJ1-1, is EAGVTQSPTHLIKTRGQQATLRCSPISGHTSVYWYQQALGLGLQFLLWYDEGEERNRGNFPPRFSGRQFPNYSSELNVNALELEDSALYLCASSLDRGVTEAFFGQGTRLTVV.

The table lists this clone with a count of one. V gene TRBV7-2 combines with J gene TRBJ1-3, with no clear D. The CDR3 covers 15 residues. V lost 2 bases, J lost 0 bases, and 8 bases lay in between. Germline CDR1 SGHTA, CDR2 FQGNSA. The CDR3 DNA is TGTGCCAGCAGCTTAAACACCTACTCTGGAAACACCATATATTTT. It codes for CASSLNTYSGNTIYF.

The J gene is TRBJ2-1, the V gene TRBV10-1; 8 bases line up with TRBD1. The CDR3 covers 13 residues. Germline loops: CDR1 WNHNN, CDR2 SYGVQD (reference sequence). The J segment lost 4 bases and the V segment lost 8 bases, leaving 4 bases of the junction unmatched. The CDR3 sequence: CASSGQAYNEQFF. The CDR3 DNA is TGCGCCAGCTCGGGACAGGCGTACAATGAGCAGTTCTTC.